This TCR beta chain originates from a study of T-cell reconstitution after alpha-beta-depleted transplantation in children (dated by TCRdb to 2016 to 2018). At the level of the whole study: Using TCR repertoire profiling, the study quantitatively followed how T-cell immune reconstitution unfolded in children after TCRalphabeta/CD19-depleted allogeneic hematopoietic cell transplantation.

This clonotype occurred many times. This clone's antigen is unknown. One base away there is no much larger clone; base qualities are not given. The CDR3 covers 12 residues, taking in both the cysteine and the phenylalanine. Only the CDR3 portion is preserved as DNA: 36 bases, with reading frame beginning at the first base. V and J lose 1 base and 11 bases, and a span of 13 bases separates them. The germline V gene (reference sequence) specifies DFQATT as CDR1 and SNEGSKA as CDR2. The library was generated by PCR. Sequencing took place on an Illumina HiSeq 2500. TCR library preparation used molecular barcoding, with unique molecular identifiers applied to normalize quantification of the TCRbeta repertoire. The raw public reads went through TCRdb reprocessing: fastp at Q25, MiXCR clone calling, in-frame beta chains kept. Each CDR3 protein appears once, grouped with its most common genes and DNA. The sample data list about 350,000 distinct CDR3 sequences, and approximately 12% of these were observed just once. Clones ranked in the top ten supply roughly 4.5% of the sample.

The rearrangement combines TRBV20-1 with TRBJ2-3, with no confident D gene call. The receptor comes from a human donor who donated a stem cell graft to a child with Fanconi anemia. The sequences come from PBMCs, collected from the stem cell graft. CDR3 sequence: CSARVDHVEQYF. The nucleotides are TGCAGTGCTAGAGTTGATCACGTCGAGCAGTATTTT.